The source of this T cell receptor beta chain is a study of CD8+CD57+ T cells in acquired aplastic anemia. As for the study in general: Isolated CD4+ and CD8+ cells, once sorted, yielded DNA averaging about 3.1 ug. Healthy donor CD4+ cell samples had a mean of about 11 million reads.

Findings of the study overall: Simpson's diversity of CD8+ cells was not significantly different in patients compared with controls.

Trimming cost V 0 bases and J 4 bases, with 11 bases left between them. CDR1 and CDR2 from the germline V gene are SGHKS and YYEKEE (reference sequence). The CDR3 has 14 residues. In regard to this clonotype: Its antigen is not known.

TCR beta VDJ and CDR3 profiling used genomic DNA as template. TCRdb itself ran the reads through MiXCR, one entry per CDR3 protein. The sample carries some 170,000 distinct CDR3 sequences, roughly 47% recorded once. This TCR was recovered from a human donor in good health. The sequenced material came from sorted CD4+, CD8+, or CD8+CD57+ T cells (not recorded which) from PBMCs. The chain uses TRBV5-5 and TRBJ2-7; D is tentatively TRBD1 or TRBD2 (5 bases each). CDR3 amino acids: CASSLVPGLYEQYF. For the CDR3, the DNA is TGTGCCAGCAGCTTGGTTCCGGGGCTGTACGAGCAGTACTTC.